What follows are 2 T cell receptor beta chains derived from one specimen sequenced in a study of T cell responses to AZD1222 COVID-19 vaccine. Measured with immunoSEQ multiplex PCR; TCRdb has only the in-frame clones, and not every one. The sample consists of under 100,000 clones, roughly 94% of them appearing once. The sequenced sample was peripheral blood, obtained on day 0 of MenACWY control vaccination. These receptor sequences come from an adult in good health.

J is TRBJ2-3 and V is TRBV7-2, with D possibly being TRBD2 (5 bases). The CDR3 is 15 amino acids. Germline CDR1 SGHTA, CDR2 FQGNSA. Trimming removed 3 bases from V and 5 bases from J, with 15 bases in between. In DNA form, the CDR3 reads TGTGCCAGCAGCTTCGGCGGAGGTGCAAGAGATACGCAGTATTTT. This encodes CASSFGGGARDTQYF. The full variable domain, its missing parts supplied by reference TRBV7-2 and TRBJ2-3, is GAGVSQSPSNKVTEKGKDVELRCDPISGHTALYWYRQSLGQGLEFLIYFQGNSAPDKSGLPSDRFSAERTGGSVSTLTIQRTQQEDSAVYLCASSFGGGARDTQYFGPGTRLTVL.

V gene TRBV7-6 combines with J gene TRBJ2-2; D tentatively reads TRBD1 or TRBD2 (5 bases each). Deletions cut 5 bases from V and 6 bases from J, with 16 bases between. The germline V gene has CDR1 SGHVS and CDR2 FNYEAQ. The CDR3 extends over 15 amino acids. The CDR3, as DNA: TGTGCCAGCAGCCGGGACCCGACACCCTCCGGGGAGCTGTTTTTT. Its translation: CASSRDPTPSGELFF.